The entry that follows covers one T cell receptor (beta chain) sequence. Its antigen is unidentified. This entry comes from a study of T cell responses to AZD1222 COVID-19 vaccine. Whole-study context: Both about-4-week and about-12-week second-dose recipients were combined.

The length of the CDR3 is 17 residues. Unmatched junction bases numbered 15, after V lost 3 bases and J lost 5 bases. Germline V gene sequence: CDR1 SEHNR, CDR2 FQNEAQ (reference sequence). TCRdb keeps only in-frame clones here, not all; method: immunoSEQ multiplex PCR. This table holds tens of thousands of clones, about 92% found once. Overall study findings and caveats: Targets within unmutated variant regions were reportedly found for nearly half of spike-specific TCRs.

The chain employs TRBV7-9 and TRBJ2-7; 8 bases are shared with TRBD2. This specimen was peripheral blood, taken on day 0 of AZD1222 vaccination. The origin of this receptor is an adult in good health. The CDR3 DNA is TGTGCCAGCAGCTTTGACCCCCCGGGGGGGACAAGAGACGAGCAGTACTTC. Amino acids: CASSFDPPGGTRDEQYF.